The T cell receptor beta chain under discussion was sequenced for a study of PD-1 blockade in classical Hodgkin lymphoma. The CDR3 sequence is 13 residues long. The germline V and J ends were trimmed by 3 bases and 2 bases, with 8 bases remaining between them. Germline CDR1 is SGHNT and CDR2 is YENEEA. Time point given: cycle 4 day 1 (C4D1), after 6 weeks of nivolumab. All trial patients relapsed after autologous stem cell transplantation. Repertoires were generated with immunoSEQ multiplex PCR, while TCRdb's copy carries only in-frame clones and drops some. Found here are fewer than 55,000 clones, around 78% of them singletons; the top ten hold less than 40%.

The TCR originated in a human donor with classical Hodgkin lymphoma. The chain uses TRBV11-3 and TRBJ2-7; D gene uncertain. This sample comprised peripheral blood mononuclear cells (PBMCs), obtained before the fourth cycle of nivolumab. DNA for the CDR3: TGTGCCAGCAGCTTTGCTAGTGCCTACGAGCAGTACTTC. Its translation: CASSFASAYEQYF. The full variable domain, with the rest looked up from reference TRBV11-3 and TRBJ2-7, is EAGVVQSPRYKIIEKKQPVAFWCNPISGHNTLYWYLQNLGQGPELLIRYENEEAVDDSQLPKDRFSAERLKGVDSTLKIQPAELGDSAVYLCASSFASAYEQYFGPGTRLTVT.